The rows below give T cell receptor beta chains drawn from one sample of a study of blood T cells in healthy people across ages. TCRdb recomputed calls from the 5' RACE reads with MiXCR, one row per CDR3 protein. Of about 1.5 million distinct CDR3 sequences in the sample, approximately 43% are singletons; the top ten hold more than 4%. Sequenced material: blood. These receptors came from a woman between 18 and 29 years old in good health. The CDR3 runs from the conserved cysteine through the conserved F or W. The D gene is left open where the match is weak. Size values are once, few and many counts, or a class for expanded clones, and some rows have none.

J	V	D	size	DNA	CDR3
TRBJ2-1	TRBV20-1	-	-	TGCAGTGCTGGACAGCCACCCTACGAGCAGTTCTTC	CSAGQPPYEQFF
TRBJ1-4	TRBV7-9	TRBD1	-	TGTGCCAGCAGTCCAAGACAGGGGATAGGTGAAAAACTGTTTTTT	CASSPRQGIGEKLFF
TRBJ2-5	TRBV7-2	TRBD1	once	TGTGCCAGCAGCATCCCGACAGGGGTAGGAAGAGAGACCCAGTACTTC	CASSIPTGVGRETQYF
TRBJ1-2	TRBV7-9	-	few	TGTGCCAGCAGCTTGGGTTATGGGAAGAACTATGGCTACACCTTC	CASSLGYGKNYGYTF
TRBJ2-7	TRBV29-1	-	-	TGCAGCGTTGAGTATACCTCCAACATATACAATGAGCAGTACTTC	CSVEYTSNIYNEQYF
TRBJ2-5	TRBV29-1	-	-	TGCAGCGTTGAGAGTGCGGAAATAAATGAGCAGTACTTC	CSVESAEINEQYF
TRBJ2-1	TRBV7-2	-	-	TGTGCCAGCAGTGGGGGGCGGGGGTGGTACAATGAGCAGTTCTTC	CASSGGRGWYNEQFF
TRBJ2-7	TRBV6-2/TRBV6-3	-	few	TGTGCCAGCAGTTACTTATATCAGGGTTTCCACGAGCAGTACTTC	CASSYLYQGFHEQYF
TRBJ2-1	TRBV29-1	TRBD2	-	TGCAGCGTAGGCACCGGGACTAGCGCCGGGAATGAGCAGTTCTTC	CSVGTGTSAGNEQFF
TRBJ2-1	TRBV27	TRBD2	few	TGTGCCAGCAGTACAGGGACTAGCGAGCATGAGCAGTTCTTC	CASSTGTSEHEQFF
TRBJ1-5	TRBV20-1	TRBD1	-	TGCAGTGCTAGAGAAGGACCTCTCCGGGGGACAGACCCTCAGCCCCAGCATTTT	CSAREGPLRGTDPQPQHF
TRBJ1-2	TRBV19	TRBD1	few	TGTGCCAGCACCGACAGGGACTATGGCTACACCTTC	CASTDRDYGYTF
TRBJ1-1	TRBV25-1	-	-	TGTGCCAGCAGTGAATCAAAGGGACGGGGGAACACTGAAGCTTTCTTT	CASSESKGRGNTEAFF
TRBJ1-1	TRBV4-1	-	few	TGCGCCAGCAGCCAAGAGACCGGGATCACTGAAGCTTTCTTT	CASSQETGITEAFF
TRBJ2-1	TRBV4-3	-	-	TGCGCCAGCAGCCAAGATGTTCGGAAGAGCTCCTACAATGGGCAGTTCTTC	CASSQDVRKSSYNGQFF
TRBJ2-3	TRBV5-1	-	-	TGCGCCAGCAGCTTGGAGGGCAGACTCACAGATACGCAGTATTTT	CASSLEGRLTDTQYF
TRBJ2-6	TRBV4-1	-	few	TGCGCCAGCAGCCAAGCTCCACAGGTTTCGCTCTCTGGGGCCAACGTCCTGACTTTC	CASSQAPQVSLSGANVLTF
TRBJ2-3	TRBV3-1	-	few	TGTGCCAGCAGCGAGCACGGGACTCCGAGTGGGGATACGCAGTATTTT	CASSEHGTPSGDTQYF